These 20 T cell receptor beta chains originate from one sample sequenced in a study of blood T cell repertoires in COVID-19 (dated by TCRdb to about 2020). The protocol used for the library was the immunoSEQ multiplex PCR assay. Here the immuneACCESS table is served through TCRdb, limited to in-frame sequences with V and J called. Missing clones are a known gap in these copies; in checked studies unresolved V genes cover under half, and the rest lacks a known reason. The sample table holds about 220,000 clones, of which 65% to 90% were seen once. The top ten clones comprise approximately 5.4% of the sample. Sample: peripheral blood. These receptors originate from a human donor in a cohort sampled during active COVID-19.

The chain uses TRBV6-4 and TRBJ1-2, with D perhaps matching TRBD1 (5 bases). Trimming removed 0 bases from V and 4 bases from J, with 12 bases in between. The CDR3 length is 15 residues. Looked up from germline, CDR1 is MRHNA and CDR2 is SNTAGT. The CDR3 spells CASSDSGQGGYGYTF. The CDR3, as DNA: TGTGCCAGCAGTGACTCGGGTCAGGGAGGCTATGGCTACACCTTC.

This rearrangement joins TRBV4-1 to TRBJ1-2; D possibly corresponds to TRBD1 (5 bases). The length of the CDR3 is 15 residues. Germline assignment: CDR1 MGHRA and CDR2 YSYEKL. V was pared by 0 bases and J by 2 bases, with 10 bases between. The CDR3 sequence is CASSQDRAGNYGYTF. For the CDR3, the DNA is TGCGCCAGCAGCCAAGATCGGGCAGGGAACTATGGCTACACCTTC.

This clone was seen just once. The chain joins TRBV28 to TRBJ2-3, with 11 nucleotides matching TRBD2. The CDR3 spans 16 residues. J was trimmed by 2 bases and V by 5 bases; bases with no gene match: 6. CDR1 and CDR2 from the germline V gene are MDHEN and SYDVKM. The CDR3 region has the DNA TGTGCCAGCAGTCTGGGACTAGCGGACGTCACAGATACGCAGTATTTT. Its translation: CASSLGLADVTDTQYF.

This clone was observed a few times. V and J are TRBV3-1 (or the pseudogene TRBV3-2) and TRBJ1-6; 7 positions match TRBD1. V lost 0 bases, J lost 7 bases, and 6 bases stayed unmatched. CDR3 length: 16 residues. Germline loops: CDR1 LGHDT, CDR2 YNNKEL (reference sequence). CDR3 amino acids: CASSQEEGARNSPLHF. The CDR3 DNA sequence: TGTGCCAGCAGCCAAGAGGAGGGGGCGCGGAATTCACCCCTCCACTTT.

The chain joins TRBV7-9 to TRBJ1-1; D not resolved. Germline V lookup: CDR1 SEHNR, CDR2 FQNEAQ (reference sequence). The germline V and J ends were trimmed by 7 bases and 1 base, with 7 bases remaining between them. The length of the CDR3 is 12 residues. The CDR3 is CASISGNTEAFF. The CDR3, as DNA: TGTGCCAGCATCAGCGGGAACACTGAAGCTTTCTTT.

The chain couples TRBV7-2 to TRBJ1-2, with 7 bases identical to TRBD1. The CDR3 spans 15 residues. Trimming at V came to 2 bases and at J to 10 bases, leaving 13 bases not matched to a gene. Germline CDR1 SGHTA, CDR2 FQGNSA. Here the CDR3 DNA reads TGTGCCAGCAGCTTAATTTTAGGGCATACAGGGGACTACACCTTC. Translation gives CASSLILGHTGDYTF.

This clone has just a few counts. The chain carries TRBV19 and TRBJ1-1, with 7 bases identical to TRBD1. Germline V gene sequence: CDR1 LNHDA, CDR2 SQIVND (reference sequence). V was pared by 5 bases and J by 4 bases, with 10 bases of the junction left unmatched. CDR3 length: 15 residues. Here the CDR3 reads CASSRLTGTLTEAFF. CDR3 coding DNA: TGTGCCAGTAGTCGCCTGACAGGGACGCTCACTGAAGCTTTCTTT.

V gene TRBV4-3 combines with J gene TRBJ2-7, with D possibly being TRBD2 (5 bases). Germline CDR1 LGHNA, CDR2 YSLEER. Trimming took off 0 bases at V and 2 bases at J, with 11 bases between the two ends. This CDR3 is 15 amino acids long. The CDR3 sequence is CASSQEGLATYEQYF. The CDR3 DNA reads as TGCGCCAGCAGCCAAGAAGGACTCGCGACCTACGAGCAGTACTTC.

V usage is TRBV30 and J usage is TRBJ2-5; tentative D call: TRBD1 (6 bases). The CDR3 spans 15 residues. The germline gives CDR1 GTSNPN, CDR2 SVGIG (reference sequence). Trimming shortened V by 4 bases and J by 7 bases, and 22 bases separated the two germline ends. The CDR3 DNA reads as TGTGCCTGGACAGAGGACGGCCGGGGCAGGGGGACCCAGTACTTC. Its translation: CAWTEDGRGRGTQYF.

The rearrangement links TRBV14 to TRBJ2-1; D unclear. There are 12 residues in the CDR3. Germline CDR1 reads SGHDN; CDR2 reads FVKESK. V was shortened by 4 bases and J by 3 bases, with 4 bases between the two germline ends. As DNA, the CDR3 is TGTGCCAGCAGCCCACACTACAATGAGCAGTTCTTC. Translation: CASSPHYNEQFF.

The table lists this clone with a count of one. V and J are TRBV5-1 and TRBJ2-4; D remains ambiguous. Germline lookup yields CDR1 SGHRS and CDR2 YFSETQ. CDR3 length: 16 residues. V was clipped by 1 base and J by 0 bases, with 11 bases between them. Written as DNA, the CDR3 is TGCGCCAGCAGCTTGACAGCAGTCGAAGCCAAAAACATTCAGTACTTC. Residues: CASSLTAVEAKNIQYF.

The chain combines TRBV11-1 with TRBJ2-2; D is possibly TRBD2 (6 bases). The CDR3 has 15 amino acids. Germline V gene sequence: CDR1 SGHAT, CDR2 FQDESV (reference sequence). V lost 4 bases to trimming and J lost 5 bases, with 14 bases between them. CDR3 residues: CASSWWQGGTGELFF. The CDR3, as DNA: TGTGCCAGCAGCTGGTGGCAGGGAGGTACCGGGGAGCTGTTTTTT.

The rearrangement links TRBV5-4 to TRBJ2-7; TRBD2 matches at 11 bases. Trimming took 2 bases from V and 4 from J; bases not matched to a gene: 5. This CDR3 has 15 residues. The germline CDR1 and CDR2 sequences are SGHNT and YYREEE (reference sequence). As DNA, the CDR3 is TGTGCCAGCAGCTTACTAGCGGGAGTAGGGTACGAGCAGTACTTC. This codes for CASSLLAGVGYEQYF. The whole variable domain, remainder taken from reference TRBV5-4 and TRBJ2-7, is ETGVTQSPTHLIKTRGQQVTLRCSSQSGHNTVSWYQQALGQGPQFIFQYYREEENGRGNFPPRFSGLQFPNYSSELNVNALELDDSALYLCASSLLAGVGYEQYFGPGTRLTVT.

The CDR3 coding sequence is TGTGCCAGCAGCCAAGATCGACAGGGGCGGGGTGGCTACACCTTC. Protein product: CASSQDRQGRGGYTF. The gene calls are TRBV3-1 (or the pseudogene TRBV3-2) and TRBJ1-2; TRBD1 agrees at 8 bases. Germline lookup yields CDR1 LGHDT and CDR2 YNNKEL (reference sequence). V lost 0 bases and J lost 7; bases outside the gene matches: 7. The CDR3 has 15 amino acids.

The rearrangement joins TRBV15 to TRBJ1-1, with D uncertain. CDR1 LNHNV and CDR2 YYDKDF come from the germline V gene (reference sequence). V lost 1 base and J 2 bases, leaving 14 bases between the germline ends. The CDR3 totals 16 residues. The CDR3 DNA follows: TGTGCCACCAGCAGAGGGGGAGGTGGAGCCAACACTGAAGCTTTCTTT. Residues: CATSRGGGGANTEAFF.

This chain uses TRBV5-1 with TRBJ2-5; possibly TRBD2 for D (5 bases). Germline CDR1 reads SGHRS; CDR2 reads YFSETQ. The V end lost 4 bases, the J end lost 2 bases, and 15 bases lay between the germline ends. The CDR3 runs 15 residues. CDR3 in DNA: TGCGCCAGCAGCCCTGGTGGGAGACTTCAAGAGACCCAGTACTTC. Its protein is CASSPGGRLQETQYF.

The CDR3 region has the DNA TGTGCCAGCTGGGCTGGGACAGGGGTGTATGGCTACACCTTC. Translating it yields CASWAGTGVYGYTF. The chain links TRBV6-5 to TRBJ1-2, with 10 bases fitting TRBD1. After removal of 8 bases from V and 5 bases from J, the junction contained 8 bases not matched to a gene. Germline loops: CDR1 MNHEY, CDR2 SVGAGI. This CDR3 has 14 amino acids.

V is TRBV5-8 and J is TRBJ1-2; 8 bases match TRBD1. The CDR3 runs to 13 residues. Germline V lookup: CDR1 SGHTS, CDR2 YDEGEE. Germline trimming cut 2 bases from V and 5 bases from J; bases unmatched to any gene: 2. The CDR3 nucleotides are TGTGCCAGCAGCTTACAGGGGGTGTATGGCTACACCTTC. Its protein product is CASSLQGVYGYTF.

V gene TRBV27 combines with J gene TRBJ2-5; 12 positions agree with TRBD2. V shed 3 bases and J 2 bases; nucleotides not matched to a gene: 4. Per the germline V gene, CDR1 is MNHEY and CDR2 is SMNVEV (reference sequence). This CDR3 has 16 residues. The CDR3 DNA reads as TGTGCCAGCAGTTTCGCCCTAGCGGGAGGGCAAGAGACCCAGTACTTC. It encodes CASSFALAGGQETQYF.

This rearrangement joins TRBV28 to TRBJ1-4; D remains ambiguous. CDR3 length equals 14 residues. The germline V gene encodes CDR1 MDHEN and CDR2 SYDVKM. V lost 8 bases, J lost 2 bases, and 12 bases lay in between. The CDR3 sequence: CASRPGGTNEKLFF. CDR3 coding DNA: TGTGCCAGCCGACCGGGAGGGACTAATGAAAAACTGTTTTTT.